This is a list of T cell receptor beta chains from one sample in a study of blood T cell repertoires in COVID-19. TCRdb keeps only in-frame clones here, not all; method: immunoSEQ multiplex PCR. Seen here are 150,000 to 200,000 clones, around 89% observed once, and the top ten hold approximately 4.5%. Sequencing was carried out using peripheral blood. These receptors came from a human donor in a cohort sampled during active COVID-19. Both conserved end residues are part of each CDR3. D genes are given only for firm matches. Some rows have no size entry. The others give once, few or many, or a class for an expanded clone.

D gene,V gene,clone size,J gene,CDR3 DNA,CDR3 protein
TRBD2,TRBV6-2/TRBV6-3,-,TRBJ2-7,TGTGCCAGCAGTTTCTCAGCGGGGATTTACGAGCAGTACTTC,CASSFSAGIYEQYF
TRBD1,TRBV19,-,TRBJ2-2,TGTGCCAGTAGTCCCGGACAGGGGTTCGGGGAGCTGTTTTTT,CASSPGQGFGELFF
-,TRBV19,-,TRBJ1-2,TGTGCCAGTAGTATAGGCGGGAGATATGGCTACACCTTC,CASSIGGRYGYTF
TRBD2,TRBV24-1,-,TRBJ2-2,TGTGCCACCAGTGATCGGGCTAGCGGGGACACCGGGGAGCTGTTTTTT,CATSDRASGDTGELFF
-,TRBV5-5,-,TRBJ1-1,TGTGCCAGCAGCTTGGCCGGACGGGCCGCGGGGACTGAAGCTTTCTTT,CASSLAGRAAGTEAFF
TRBD1,TRBV2,-,TRBJ2-7,TGTGCCAGCAGAGACGTCTACCTTGGACAGGCGAATCCCTCCAGCTCCTACGAGCAGTACTTC,CASRDVYLGQANPSSSYEQYF
-,TRBV5-1,-,TRBJ2-7,TGCGCCAGCAGGTCGGGTAGCGGCCCCTACGAGCAGTACTTC,CASRSGSGPYEQYF
TRBD1,TRBV24-1,-,TRBJ1-4,TGTGCCACCAGTGAGACAGGGCGGGCTAATGAAAAACTGTTTTTT,CATSETGRANEKLFF
-,TRBV18,once,TRBJ1-4,TGTGCCAGCTCACCGGGGAGGGCTCGGGAAAAACTGTTTTTT,CASSPGRAREKLFF
TRBD1,TRBV2,-,TRBJ2-2,TGTGCCAGCAGCCCCCGTGGACAGGAGGACACCGGGGAGCTGTTTTTT,CASSPRGQEDTGELFF
-,TRBV11-2,-,TRBJ2-7,TGTGCCAGCAGCTTAGGATCGGCGGCCTACGAGCAGTACTTC,CASSLGSAAYEQYF
-,TRBV5-1,once,TRBJ2-7,TGCGCCAGCAGCTTGCAGGGCTACGAGCAGTACTTC,CASSLQGYEQYF
-,TRBV12-3/TRBV12-4,-,TRBJ2-4,TGTGCCAGCAGACTAGGGACAACCCTTGACTTC,CASRLGTTLDF
TRBD1,TRBV7-9,-,TRBJ2-7,TGTGCCAGCAGCTACTGGACAGGGAAGACGGAGCAGTACTTC,CASSYWTGKTEQYF
TRBD2,TRBV7-2,-,TRBJ2-7,TGTGCCAGCAGCTTAGAATTAGGGCTAGCGGGGGGGAGGCAGTACTTC,CASSLELGLAGGRQYF
TRBD2,TRBV19,-,TRBJ2-3,TGTGCCAGTAGTACTAGCGGGAGGATTACTAACACAGATACGCAGTATTTT,CASSTSGRITNTDTQYF